This TCR beta chain was obtained from a study of regulatory T cells in long-lasting Graves disease. This clonotype was detected ten times or more. Its antigen is currently unknown. The time point: newly diagnosed GD, antithyroid drugs for less than 3 months. Following extraction of RNA from PBMCs, that RNA was used to make the TCR library. The CDR3 has 15 residues. With V trimmed by 6 bases and J by 1 base, 6 bases remained unmatched. CDR3 regions were amplified by Arm-PCR using iRepertoire HTBI primers to build TCR beta libraries. TCRdb itself ran the multiplex PCR reads through MiXCR, one entry per CDR3 protein. The repertoire holds about 210,000 distinct CDR3 sequences, with around 20% as singletons. Overall study results and limits: Among the persistent patients, approximately 2,900 public clonotypes were shared, more than the roughly 970 shared among new patients. Newly diagnosed Graves' patients had higher TCR diversity than persistent ones.

The same specimen was also included in a second study, on T cells in Graves' hyperthyroidism and ophthalmopathy. Per that paper: The HTBI primer set drove a first-round RT-PCR of the TCR CDR3. Model output signaled ophthalmopathy a median around 6.9 months ahead of onset.

The gene calls are TRBV12-3 or TRBV12-4 and TRBJ2-3; 8 bases match TRBD1. This TCR was sampled from a woman under 40 with Graves disease. The starting material was peripheral blood mononuclear cells (PBMCs), obtained at new diagnosis, from a patient treated with antithyroid drugs. As DNA, the CDR3 is TGTGCCAGCAGAAAAGTGACAGGGGGCACAGATACGCAGTATTTT. It encodes CASRKVTGGTDTQYF.